This TCR beta chain is from a study of cytomegalovirus exposure and HLA in healthy donors. Background on the study: The same platform used for the 650 to 850 first-cohort repertoires was also used for the roughly 120 validation repertoires, as a later analysis reported. Study-wide points: The study designated fewer than 200 TCR beta chains cytomegalovirus-associated. There were some public TCRs occurring in many donors, but most TCR sequences were rare.

CDR3 length: 14 amino acids. Per germline, CDR1 LNHNV and CDR2 YYDKDF (reference sequence). Between the trimmed V and J ends, which lost 6 bases and 1 base, there was a span of 10 bases. The method was immunoSEQ multiplex PCR; TCRdb's version includes in-frame clones alone and lacks a portion of them. In the table there are about 73,000 clones, approximately 95% of which are singletons. Concerning this clone itself: The antigen remains unidentified.

Separate from the roughly 670-subject first cohort, the 120-subject validation cohort was the one that the donors belonged to. The sequenced material came from PBMCs. The sequence was collected from a man between 18 and 29 years old in good health and CMV-seronegative. The V gene is TRBV15, the J gene TRBJ1-3; tentatively, D is TRBD1 (5 bases). CDR3 nucleotide sequence: TGTGCCACCAGTACGGGGGGGTCTGGAAACACCATATATTTT. As protein: CATSTGGSGNTIYF.